The 12 T cell receptor beta chains reported below all come from one sample, sequenced in a study of immune heterogeneity within non-small cell lung tumors. The TCR beta CDR3 region was amplified by multiplex PCR employing 32 V and 13 J primers. Each CDR3 protein gets one entry after TCRdb re-called the multiplex PCR reads with MiXCR. This table has about 20,000 distinct CDR3 sequences, over 25% appearing once. Template came from bulk tumor genomic DNA, at roughly 610 ng per sample. During surgery, several far-apart biopsies were obtained from every primary tumor. Patients underwent curative surgery for untreated, newly diagnosed non-small cell lung cancer. The sequenced material came from lung tumor tissue. These receptors came from a man between 35 and 55 years old with non-small cell lung cancer.

The gene calls are TRBV7-9 and TRBJ1-5; a weak D match, TRBD1 (6 bases). CDR1 and CDR2 from the germline V gene are SEHNR and FQNEAQ (reference sequence). Trimming took off 5 bases at V and 4 bases at J, with 12 bases between the two ends. This CDR3 has 14 amino acids. CDR3 sequence (DNA): TGTGCCAGCAGCCGACACAGGGCAAATCAGCCCCAGCATTTT. Residues: CASSRHRANQPQHF.

The table lists this clonotype with a few counts. The chain is built from TRBV10-3 and TRBJ2-5, with 9 bases fitting TRBD2. This CDR3 contains 16 residues. Germline CDR1 reads ENHRY; CDR2 reads SYGVKD. V trimming: 3 bases; J trimming: 4 bases; junction bases outside the gene matches: 9. The CDR3 protein is CAISDPGLALGETQYF. In DNA form, the CDR3 reads TGTGCCATCAGTGACCCGGGACTAGCCTTGGGAGAGACCCAGTACTTC.

This clonotype was counted only a few times. This chain uses TRBV9 with TRBJ2-3; no reliable D call. Germline V gene sequence: CDR1 SGDLS, CDR2 YYNGEE. The V end lost 0 bases, the J end lost 0 bases, and 8 bases lay between the germline ends. This CDR3 is 15 amino acids long. For the CDR3, the DNA is TGTGCCAGCAGCGTAGGAGCCACTAGCACAGATACGCAGTATTTT. It codes for CASSVGATSTDTQYF.

This clonotype was seen at least ten times. Mismatch with germline at one junction end may stem from a read error. The V gene is TRBV7-9, the J gene TRBJ2-1; D may match TRBD1 or TRBD2 (5 bases each). The CDR3 consists of 12 residues. Looked up from germline, CDR1 is SEHNR and CDR2 is FQNEAQ (reference sequence). CDR3 DNA: TGTGCCAGCAGCTTAGAGGGACCCGGTCGAATCTTC. Protein: CASSLEGPGRIF. The entire variable domain, with the rest obtained from reference TRBV7-9 and TRBJ2-1, is as follows: DTGVSQNPRHKITKRGQNVTFRCDPISEHNRLYWYRQTLGQGPEFLTYFQNEAQLEKSRLLSDRFSAERPKGSFSTLEIQRTEQGDSAMYLCASSLEGPGRIFGPGTRLTVL.

This clonotype showed up many times. J is TRBJ2-7 and V is TRBV11-2; D is undetermined. This CDR3 spans 15 amino acids. V lost 1 base to trimming and J lost 0 bases, with 10 bases between them. The V gene's germline CDR1 is SGHAT and CDR2 FQNNGV. CDR3: CASSLVQQPSYEQYF. The CDR3 coding sequence is TGTGCCAGCAGCTTAGTCCAACAGCCCTCCTACGAGCAGTACTTC.

The genes are TRBV12-3 or TRBV12-4 and TRBJ1-3, with D unclear. Trimming removed 3 bases from V and 3 bases from J, with 12 bases in between. This CDR3 comprises 15 residues. The CDR3 nucleotides read TGTGCCAGCAGTTTCACAGTCACCTTTGGAAACACCATATATTTT. Its translation is CASSFTVTFGNTIYF.

The J gene is TRBJ1-5, the V gene TRBV11-2; 8 bases are shared with TRBD1. J was trimmed by 2 bases and V by 5 bases; bases with no gene match: 8. Germline assignment: CDR1 SGHAT and CDR2 FQNNGV. The CDR3 is made up of 16 amino acids. The CDR3, as DNA: TGTGCCAGCAGCCCTGGGACAGGAAAGGGCAATCAGCCCCAGCATTTT. This encodes CASSPGTGKGNQPQHF.

Only a few counts were recorded for this clonotype. The rearrangement uses TRBV20-1 and TRBJ2-2; D ambiguous. V was trimmed by 0 bases and J by 7 bases, leaving 9 bases between them. The CDR3 contains 13 residues. Germline CDR1 and CDR2: DFQATT and SNEGSKA (reference sequence). The CDR3 spells CSARDLRSGELFF. The DNA for the CDR3 is TGCAGTGCTAGAGATTTGAGGAGCGGGGAGCTGTTTTTT.

This chain uses TRBV5-6 with TRBJ1-1; D is uncertain. V was pared by 6 bases and J by 1 base, with 10 bases between. Germline CDR1 SGHDT, CDR2 YYEEEE. CDR3 size: 13 residues. This CDR3 reads CASTIARNTEAFF. CDR3 bases: TGTGCCAGCACTATTGCACGGAACACTGAAGCTTTCTTT.

The sample holds many counts of this clonotype. V gene TRBV6-1 combines with J gene TRBJ2-1, with TRBD1 matching 10 bases. Germline CDR1 and CDR2: MNHNS and SASEGT. The CDR3 has 12 amino acids. The J segment lost 9 bases and the V segment lost 11 bases, leaving 7 bases of the junction unmatched. Written as DNA, the CDR3 is TGTGCCTGCGGGACAGGGGATAGTGAGCAGTTCTTC. It encodes CACGTGDSEQFF.

V is TRBV5-1 and J is TRBJ2-5; D is perhaps TRBD1 (6 bases). CDR1 is SGHRS and CDR2 is YFSETQ in the germline V gene. The CDR3 loop spans 16 amino acids. Trimming stripped 3 bases from V and 0 bases from J, with 15 bases between. In DNA form, the CDR3 reads TGCGCCAGCAGCTCCGGGACACAATTTAACCAAGAGACCCAGTACTTC. This encodes CASSSGTQFNQETQYF.

This chain links TRBV5-1 with TRBJ1-6; the D is unclear. Germline CDR1 SGHRS, CDR2 YFSETQ. The CDR3 consists of 13 residues. The V end lost 2 bases, the J end lost 5 bases, and 5 bases lay between the germline ends. This CDR3 reads CASSFSDNSPLHF. In nucleotides, the CDR3 is TGCGCCAGCAGCTTTAGCGATAATTCACCCCTCCACTTT.